The clone carrying this T cell receptor (beta chain) was found once. This sample is drawn from a study of blood T cell repertoires in COVID-19. Study-level background: Samples came from the United States, Italy and Spain, spanning acute and convalescent COVID-19.

Per the authors' pipeline: Nucleated cell number was recorded as an estimate derived from reference gene primer amplification. Sequencing used immunoSEQ multiplex PCR; TCRdb keeps in-frame clones, though not all of them. Clone size and V and J calls were adopted from that table, with D and trimming inferred from the DNA. The sample contains 150,000 or so clones, over 80% of which appear only once. Source material: peripheral blood. The clonotype originates from a man at least 80 years old with acute or convalescent COVID-19.

The CDR3 region has the DNA TGTGCCAGCACCCTAGGGACTTTAGGCAGCTACGAGCAGTACTTC. Its translation is CASTLGTLGSYEQYF. The chain employs TRBV6-6 and TRBJ2-7; the D gene is possibly TRBD2 (6 bases). Germline values: CDR1 MNHNY, CDR2 SVGAGI (reference sequence). This CDR3 comprises 15 residues. Trimming left V 7 bases short and J 3 bases short, with 19 bases between.